These 12 T cell receptor beta chains originate from one sample sequenced in a study of blood T cell repertoires in COVID-19. Only in-frame clones appear in the TCRdb table, and some are missing; sequencing was by immunoSEQ multiplex PCR. Counted here are about 380,000 clones, about 90% occurring once; the ten biggest clones make up roughly 1.2%. The sequencing input was peripheral blood. The receptor set was obtained from a man aged 35-49 years with acute or convalescent COVID-19.

The chain carries TRBV2 and TRBJ1-6; 8 bases align to TRBD1. This CDR3 is 14 amino acids long. CDR1 and CDR2 from the germline V gene are SNHLY and FYNNEI. Trimming removed 7 bases from V and 6 bases from J; junction bases left unmatched: 5. This CDR3 reads CASTLGQGNSPLHF. CDR3 DNA sequence: TGTGCCAGCACCCTAGGACAGGGTAATTCACCCCTCCACTTT.

The V and J genes are TRBV12-3 or TRBV12-4 and TRBJ2-1; D is possibly TRBD1 (6 bases). The CDR3 has 13 amino acids. Trimming removed 0 bases from V and 12 bases from J, with 12 bases in between. This chain's CDR3 is CASSLAGDKVQFF. CDR3 sequence (DNA): TGTGCCAGCAGTTTAGCCGGGGACAAGGTGCAGTTCTTC.

The table lists this clone with a few counts. This chain links TRBV30 with TRBJ2-7; perhaps TRBD1 as D (6 bases). The CDR3 is made up of 14 amino acids. CDR1 and CDR2 (germline): GTSNPN, SVGIG (reference sequence). Trimming removed 0 bases at V and 4 bases at J, with 13 bases between. Here the CDR3 DNA reads TGTGCCTGGAGTGTACGTACAGGGATGTACGAGCAGTACTTC. Translation gives CAWSVRTGMYEQYF.

On this clone itself: In the same sample, other DNA sequences code for this CDR3. The rearrangement uses TRBV7-8 and TRBJ2-3; 9 nucleotides agree with TRBD2. The CDR3 is made up of 16 amino acids. Looked up from germline, CDR1 is SGHVS and CDR2 is FQNEAQ. Trimming removed 1 base from V and 3 bases from J; junction bases left unmatched: 5. The DNA of the CDR3 is TGTGCCAGCAGCTTAGTCGCGGGAGGGGCAACAGATACGCAGTATTTT. Protein: CASSLVAGGATDTQYF.

This chain connects TRBV28 to TRBJ1-4, with D hard to call. V was pared by 6 bases and J by 2 bases, with 7 bases between. This CDR3 contains 13 residues. CDR1 MDHEN and CDR2 SYDVKM come from the germline V gene. In DNA form, the CDR3 reads TGTGCCAGCAGAGTCAGTACTAATGAAAAACTGTTTTTT. This sequence encodes CASRVSTNEKLFF.

This chain uses TRBV5-1 with TRBJ1-6; 7 bases fit TRBD1. The CDR3 extends over 15 amino acids. Germline trimming cut 0 bases from V and 7 bases from J; bases unmatched to any gene: 4. In germline, CDR1 is SGHRS, CDR2 YFSETQ. The CDR3 DNA reads TGCGCCAGCAGCTTGGGACAGGGCAGCAATTCACCCCTCCACTTT. Translated: CASSLGQGSNSPLHF.

The chain recombines TRBV2 with TRBJ2-6, with D perhaps TRBD2 (5 bases). Trimming took 4 bases from V and 2 from J, leaving 12 bases between them. This CDR3 comprises 16 residues. Germline lookup yields CDR1 SNHLY and CDR2 FYNNEI. CDR3 in DNA: TGTGCCAGCAGTGTCAATAGCGTGCCTGGGGCCAACGTCCTGACTTTC. It yields the protein CASSVNSVPGANVLTF.

Here the CDR3 reads CASSTGTGGKNTGELFF. As DNA, the CDR3 is TGTGCCAGCAGCACCGGGACAGGGGGGAAGAACACCGGGGAGCTGTTTTTT. The rearrangement links TRBV5-4 to TRBJ2-2, with TRBD1 identical over 11 bases. The J segment lost 1 base and the V segment lost 4 bases, leaving 6 bases of the junction unmatched. The CDR3 runs to 17 residues. Germline V CDR1 and CDR2: SGHNT, YYREEE (reference sequence).

CDR3 in DNA: TGTGCCAGCAGTCCAAACACTGAAGCTTTCTTT. Translated: CASSPNTEAFF. V and J are TRBV5-5 and TRBJ1-1; D is uncertain. The CDR3 is 11 residues long. Trimming removed 5 bases from V and 2 bases from J, with 4 bases in between. CDR1 and CDR2 (germline): SGHKS, YYEKEE (reference sequence).

V is TRBV19 and J is TRBJ1-1; 9 nucleotides match TRBD1. This CDR3 comprises 16 residues. Trimming cost V 5 bases and J 4 bases; bases outside gene matches: 11. Germline CDR1 LNHDA, CDR2 SQIVND (reference sequence). This CDR3 reads CASSLGQGLLSTEAFF. The CDR3 DNA follows: TGTGCCAGTAGTTTGGGACAGGGACTTTTGAGCACTGAAGCTTTCTTT.

This rearrangement joins TRBV6-4 to TRBJ2-1; 7 nucleotides line up with TRBD2. CDR3 length equals 16 residues. With V trimmed by 6 bases and J by 3 bases, 11 bases remained unmatched. The germline CDR1 and CDR2 sequences are MRHNA and SNTAGT. CDR3 protein: CASRGPWSGVYNEQFF. In DNA, the CDR3 is TGTGCCAGCAGGGGCCCCTGGAGCGGGGTCTACAATGAGCAGTTCTTC.

This chain connects TRBV12-3 or TRBV12-4 to TRBJ1-1; D perhaps matches TRBD1 (5 bases). This CDR3 contains 13 residues. V was cut by 9 bases and J by 5 bases, with 16 bases left in between. Here the CDR3 reads CASQDKGGTEAFF. The CDR3 DNA follows: TGTGCCAGTCAGGACAAGGGAGGAACTGAAGCTTTCTTT.